This T cell receptor (beta chain) was captured by sequencing in a study of blood T cell repertoires in COVID-19. Turning to the study itself: T cells, B-cell-depleted T cells, or PBMCs provided the cDNA or gDNA that served as material.

The ends lost 3 bases at V and 3 bases at J; junction bases unmatched: 4. In germline, CDR1 is KGHSH, CDR2 LQKENI. This CDR3 is 15 amino acids long. Authors' processing steps: Reference gene primer amplification gave nucleated cell count estimates. Sequencing was performed with immunoSEQ multiplex PCR; in TCRdb, only in-frame clones are kept and a portion is missing. V, J and clone size were drawn from that table, and D and trimming were deduced from the DNA. The sample yields fewer than 200,000 clones, over 75% seen once. The receptor was derived from a man in his fifties or sixties with acute or convalescent COVID-19. The V gene is TRBV18, the J gene TRBJ2-2; TRBD1 matches 7 bases. The source material was peripheral blood. The CDR3 sequence: CASSPLDRDTGELFF. CDR3 sequence (DNA): TGTGCCAGCTCACCTCTTGACAGGGACACCGGGGAGCTGTTTTTT.